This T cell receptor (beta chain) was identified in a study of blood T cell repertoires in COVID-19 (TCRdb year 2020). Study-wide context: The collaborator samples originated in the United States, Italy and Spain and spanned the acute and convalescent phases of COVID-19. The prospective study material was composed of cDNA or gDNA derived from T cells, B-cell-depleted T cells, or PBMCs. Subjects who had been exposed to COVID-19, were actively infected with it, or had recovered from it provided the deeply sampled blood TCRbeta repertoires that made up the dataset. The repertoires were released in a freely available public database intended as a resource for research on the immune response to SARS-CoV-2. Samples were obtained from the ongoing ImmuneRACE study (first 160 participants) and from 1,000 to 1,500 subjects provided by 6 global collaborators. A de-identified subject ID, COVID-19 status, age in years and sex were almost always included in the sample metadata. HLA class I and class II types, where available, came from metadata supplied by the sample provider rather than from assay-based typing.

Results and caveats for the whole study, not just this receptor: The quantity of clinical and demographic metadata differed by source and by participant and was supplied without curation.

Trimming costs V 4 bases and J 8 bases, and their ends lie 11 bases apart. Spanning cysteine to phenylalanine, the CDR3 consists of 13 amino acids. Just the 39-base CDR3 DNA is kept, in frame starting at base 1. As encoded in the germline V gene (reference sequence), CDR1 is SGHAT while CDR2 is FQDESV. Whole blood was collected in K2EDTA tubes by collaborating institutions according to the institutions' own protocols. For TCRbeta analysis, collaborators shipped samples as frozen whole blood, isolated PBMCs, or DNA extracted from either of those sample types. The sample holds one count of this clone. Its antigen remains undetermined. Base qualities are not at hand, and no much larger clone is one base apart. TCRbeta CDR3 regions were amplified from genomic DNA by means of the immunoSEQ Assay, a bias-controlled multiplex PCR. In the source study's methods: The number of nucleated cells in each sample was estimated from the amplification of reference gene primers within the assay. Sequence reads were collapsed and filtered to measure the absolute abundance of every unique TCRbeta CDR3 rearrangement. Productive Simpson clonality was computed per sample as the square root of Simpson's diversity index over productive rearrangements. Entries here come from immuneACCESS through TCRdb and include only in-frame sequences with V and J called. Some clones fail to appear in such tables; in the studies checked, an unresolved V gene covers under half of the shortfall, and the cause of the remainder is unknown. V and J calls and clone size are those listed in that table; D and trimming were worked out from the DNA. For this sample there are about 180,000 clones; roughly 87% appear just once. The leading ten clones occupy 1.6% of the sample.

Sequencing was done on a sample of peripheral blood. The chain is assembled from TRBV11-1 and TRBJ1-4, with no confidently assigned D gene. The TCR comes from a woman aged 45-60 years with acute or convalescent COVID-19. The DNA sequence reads TGTGCCAGCAGCTCCGAGTTCGGGGAAAAACTGTTTTTT. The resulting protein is CASSSEFGEKLFF.